This T cell receptor beta chain was identified during a study of cytomegalovirus exposure and HLA in healthy donors. It was healthy bone marrow donors who served as donors. The CDR3 loop spans 15 amino acids. V was cut by 4 bases and J by 3 bases, with 16 bases left in between. From germline, CDR1 is SGHRS and CDR2 YFSETQ. A multiplex PCR was run with 60 Vbeta primers and 13 Jbeta primers. Clones were read by immunoSEQ multiplex PCR, and TCRdb kept only the in-frame ones, dropping some. The table shows about 100,000 clones, with approximately 70% occurring only once. Regarding the study as a whole: A later look showed TCR association rates differing by HLA locus, highest for DRB1 and lowest for HLA-C. Sequencing had likely introduced a cluster of highly shared sequence variants as an artifact. By a later analysis, the bulk of CMV-associated TCR beta chains appeared HLA-restricted.

Turning to this clone: Its antigen remains unknown.

What was sequenced was PBMCs. The chain has TRBV5-1 and TRBJ1-2; D is possibly TRBD1 (5 bases). The clonotype originates from a young man in good health and CMV-seropositive. Here the CDR3 DNA reads TGCGCCAGCAGCCTGGATGGGGCATGGGACTATGGCTACACCTTC. Amino acids: CASSLDGAWDYGYTF.